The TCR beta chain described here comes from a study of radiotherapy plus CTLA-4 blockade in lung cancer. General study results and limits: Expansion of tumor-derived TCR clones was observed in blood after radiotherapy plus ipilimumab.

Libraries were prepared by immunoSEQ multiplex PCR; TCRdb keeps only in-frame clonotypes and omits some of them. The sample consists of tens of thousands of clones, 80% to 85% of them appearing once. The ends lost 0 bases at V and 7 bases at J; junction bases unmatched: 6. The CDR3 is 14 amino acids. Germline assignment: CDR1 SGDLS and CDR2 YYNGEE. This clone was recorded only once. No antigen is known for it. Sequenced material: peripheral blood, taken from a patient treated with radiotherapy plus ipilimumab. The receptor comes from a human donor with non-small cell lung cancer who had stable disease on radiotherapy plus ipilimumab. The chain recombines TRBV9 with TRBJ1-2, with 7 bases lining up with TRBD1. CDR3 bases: TGTGCCAGCAGCGTAGACAGGGGAGATATTGGCTACACCTTC. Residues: CASSVDRGDIGYTF.